These T cell receptor beta chains were read from a single sample in a study of blood T cell repertoires in COVID-19. The table came from immunoSEQ multiplex PCR; TCRdb's copy has only in-frame clones and leaves some out. This table has under 350,000 clones, around 85% appearing once. The material sequenced was PBMCs or T cells enriched from blood (not recorded which). These receptors were collected from a woman in her 40s with acute COVID-19. The CDR3 runs from the conserved cysteine through the conserved F or W. D genes are given only for firm matches. The listing skips clone size in some rows; elsewhere it reads once, few, many or a size class.

J gene,V gene,D gene,clone size,CDR3 DNA,CDR3 protein
TRBJ1-5,TRBV19,-,-,TGTGCCAGTAGACTCGGGACACATAATCAGCCCCAGCATTTT,CASRLGTHNQPQHF
TRBJ2-7,TRBV27,-,-,TGTGCCAGCAGTTTATCGGGGCGGAGTGCCTACGAGCAGTACTTC,CASSLSGRSAYEQYF
TRBJ2-7,TRBV11-3,-,-,TGTGCCAGCAGCTCAGACGGGTCCGAGCAGTACTTC,CASSSDGSEQYF
TRBJ2-1,TRBV28,-,-,TGTGCCAGCAGGCGGGCCCCTGCCCTGCAGTTCTTC,CASRRAPALQFF
TRBJ1-2,TRBV4-3,-,-,TGCGCCAGCAGCCATGCAGGGGACAACTATGGCTACACCTTC,CASSHAGDNYGYTF
TRBJ1-5,TRBV6-5,-,few,TGTGCCAGCAGGGGACTTGTGGATCAGCCCCAGCATTTT,CASRGLVDQPQHF
TRBJ2-1,TRBV6-5,TRBD2,-,TGTGCCAGCAGGGGAAGCGGGGAGGGCTACAATGAGCAGTTCTTC,CASRGSGEGYNEQFF
TRBJ2-3,TRBV7-6,TRBD2,-,TGTGCCAGCAGCTTAGCGGGCGGGGGGGCCGCAGATACGCAGTATTTT,CASSLAGGGAADTQYF
TRBJ1-5,TRBV19,-,-,TGTGCCAGTAGTCAGGGGTTGGGGCAGCCCCAGCATTTT,CASSQGLGQPQHF
TRBJ2-1,TRBV15,TRBD2,-,TGTGCCACCAGCAGAGGTAGCGGGGGGCCATACAATGAGCAGTTCTTC,CATSRGSGGPYNEQFF
TRBJ2-4,TRBV2,TRBD1,-,TGTGCCAGCAGTGAACTGGGCCAACTGGGACAGATGGACATTCAGTACTTC,CASSELGQLGQMDIQYF
TRBJ2-5,TRBV5-4,TRBD2,few,TGTGCCAGCCAACTCGGCGGGGGGGCCACGGTAGAGACCCAGTACTTC,CASQLGGGATVETQYF
TRBJ1-1,TRBV4-2,TRBD1,-,TGTGCCAGCAGCCAAGAAGTCGGGACAGGGCTGGACACTGAAGCTTTCTTT,CASSQEVGTGLDTEAFF
TRBJ1-2,TRBV9,-,once,TGTGCCAGCAGCGCCGAGACCCTCACAGGGAAGAACAACTATGGCTACACCTTC,CASSAETLTGKNNYGYTF
TRBJ1-6,TRBV7-8,TRBD1,-,TGTGCCAGCAGTTCTATACGGGACAGCCGCCGAGTTAATTCACCCCTCCACTTT,CASSSIRDSRRVNSPLHF
TRBJ2-3,TRBV7-8,-,-,TGTGCCAGCAGCTTTGGGGCCCGGGCGACGGATACGCAGTATTTT,CASSFGARATDTQYF
TRBJ1-1,TRBV27,-,-,TGTGCCAGCAAAAACAGGGTTGCAGTCACTGAAGCTTTCTTT,CASKNRVAVTEAFF
TRBJ1-5,TRBV6-5,-,-,TGTGCCAGCAGTTACTCAGCGGAAGGTCAGCCCCAGCATTTT,CASSYSAEGQPQHF
TRBJ1-2,TRBV6-2/TRBV6-3,-,once,TGTGCCAGCAGTTACTCGGCGGTAGTGAGTGGCTACACCTTC,CASSYSAVVSGYTF
TRBJ1-6,TRBV28,-,-,TGTGCCAGCCTGCAGGGGCAGAATTCACCCCTCCACTTT,CASLQGQNSPLHF
TRBJ2-1,TRBV19,TRBD1,-,TGTGCCAGTAGTACCGCCGGGACAGGGACTTACAATGAGCAGTTCTTC,CASSTAGTGTYNEQFF
TRBJ1-3,TRBV28,TRBD1,-,TGTGCCAGCAGTTCCGGCGGGACAGTCCTTGGGAACACCATATATTTT,CASSSGGTVLGNTIYF
TRBJ1-1,TRBV4-3,TRBD1,-,TGCGCCAGCAGCCAAGAACAAGGGGGCTTAACTGAAGCTTTCTTT,CASSQEQGGLTEAFF
TRBJ2-7,TRBV29-1,TRBD2,few,TGCAGCGTTGAATACGAAACTTTCCTGGGGGGGGAGCAGTACTTC,CSVEYETFLGGEQYF
TRBJ1-1,TRBV13,-,-,TGTGCCAGCAGCTTTATTGAAGGGCTCGGGGGGGTGGACACTGAAGCTTTCTTT,CASSFIEGLGGVDTEAFF
TRBJ1-5,TRBV19,-,once,TGTGCCAGTAGCGGGGGACCTCGGGACCAGCCCCAGCATTTT,CASSGGPRDQPQHF
TRBJ1-2,TRBV5-8,-,-,TGTGCCAGCAGCGAGTGGGAGAACTATGGCTACACCTTC,CASSEWENYGYTF
TRBJ1-3,TRBV5-8,-,few,TGTGCCAGCAGCCCAGGGACTACAGGAAACACCATATATTTT,CASSPGTTGNTIYF
TRBJ1-5,TRBV3-1/TRBV3-2,TRBD1,-,TGTGCCAGCAGCCTACAGGGGGATCAGCCCCAGCATTTT,CASSLQGDQPQHF
TRBJ1-2,TRBV25-1,-,-,TGTGCCAGCAGGAGCCCAGGGGTCTCTGGCTACACCTTC,CASRSPGVSGYTF
TRBJ1-2,TRBV6-2/TRBV6-3,-,-,TGTGCCAGCAGTCCATATCGGGACATTCACTATGGCTACACCTTC,CASSPYRDIHYGYTF
TRBJ1-2,TRBV5-1,-,-,TGCGCCAGCAGCTGGACTTCTTCGACTTCCAGCTATGGCTACACCTTC,CASSWTSSTSSYGYTF
TRBJ1-5,TRBV28,-,-,TGTGCCAGCTCGTGGAGGGATCATCAGCCCCAGCATTTT,CASSWRDHQPQHF
TRBJ2-3,TRBV9,TRBD2,few,TGTGCCAGCAGTGTTAGCGGGGGGGAAGGCACAGATACGCAGTATTTT,CASSVSGGEGTDTQYF
TRBJ2-5,TRBV19,-,-,TGTGCCAGTAGTAAGTCGCAGGGAGGGGGAGAGACCCAGTACTTC,CASSKSQGGGETQYF
TRBJ2-2,TRBV9,-,few,TGTGCCAGCAGCTTGCGACAGGCCACCGGGGAGCTGTTTTTT,CASSLRQATGELFF
TRBJ1-4,TRBV19,-,once,TGTGCCAGTAGTATGCAACAGGCTTCCAATGAAAAACTGTTTTTT,CASSMQQASNEKLFF
TRBJ2-3,TRBV6-1,TRBD2,-,TGTGCCAGCAGTGATAAGGCGACTAGCGGGGGGGTAGCAGATACGCAGTATTTT,CASSDKATSGGVADTQYF
TRBJ2-6,TRBV10-3,-,few,TGTGCCATCAGCCCCCCGGGAGGGGCCAACGTCCTGACTTTC,CAISPPGGANVLTF
TRBJ1-2,TRBV10-3,-,once,TGTGCCATCAGTGCACAGGGCCTATCGACCGGTGGCTACACCTTC,CAISAQGLSTGGYTF
TRBJ2-1,TRBV4-1,TRBD2,few,TGCGCCAGCAGCCAAGATCTTGGGGAGGCGGGAGGATCCTACAATGAGCAGTTCTTC,CASSQDLGEAGGSYNEQFF
TRBJ1-6,TRBV9,TRBD1,-,TGTGCCAGCAGCGCGGGGAGGACAGGGATTAATTCACCCCTCCACTTT,CASSAGRTGINSPLHF
TRBJ2-7,TRBV14,-,-,TGTGCCAGCAGCCAGTTTCACTACGAGCAGTACTTC,CASSQFHYEQYF
TRBJ1-3,TRBV5-4,TRBD1,-,TGTGCCAGCAGCCTACAAGGGACAGATGGAAACACCATATATTTT,CASSLQGTDGNTIYF
TRBJ2-5,TRBV11-2,-,-,TGTGCCAGCAGCTTAGGACAGGGAGGTCGAGAGACCCAGTACTTC,CASSLGQGGRETQYF
TRBJ1-5,TRBV7-2,TRBD1,-,TGTGCCAGCAGCTTAACAGGGGGAGGGCAGCCCCAGCATTTT,CASSLTGGGQPQHF
TRBJ2-3,TRBV7-9,-,-,TGTGCCAGCAGCTTATCCCTTAGCGGCACAGATACGCAGTATTTT,CASSLSLSGTDTQYF
TRBJ1-4,TRBV3-1/TRBV3-2,-,-,TGTGCCAGCAGCCAATCGAGCGTTAATGAAAAACTGTTTTTT,CASSQSSVNEKLFF
TRBJ1-5,TRBV7-8,TRBD1,-,TGTGCCAGCAGCTTAGAGGCAGGGGGCATCGACCAGCCCCAGCATTTT,CASSLEAGGIDQPQHF